This record covers a single T cell receptor (beta chain). A read error may produce the germline difference seen at one junction end. The record originates from a study of cytomegalovirus exposure and HLA in healthy donors. The CDR3 has 14 amino acids. The V gene's germline CDR1 is MNHNS and CDR2 SASEGT. The PCR ran on 60 Vbeta and 13 Jbeta primers. Data came from immunoSEQ multiplex PCR; TCRdb stores just in-frame clones and leaves some out. This table has some 91,000 clones, about 80% appearing once. The receptor comes from a man aged 35 to 55 in good health and CMV-seropositive. The rearrangement joins TRBV6-1 to TRBJ2-5; TRBD1 matches 8 bases. The J call may be in error: the DNA end matches TRBJ2-7 better. Material: PBMCs. The CDR3 sequence: CASSEGQGGYEQYF. The CDR3 DNA reads as TGTGCCAGTAGTGAAGGACAGGGTGGTTACGAGCAGTACTTC.